What follows describes a single T cell receptor beta chain. Its matching antigen is unknown. The data derive from a study of shared clonotypes between healthy human individuals. Per germline, CDR1 SNHLY and CDR2 FYNNEI. The CDR3 totals 13 residues. The trim removed 6 bases at V and 10 bases at J, leaving 9 bases unmatched. Study conclusions and caveats: Memory subsets generally showed smaller estimated richness than naive subsets did.

Every donor was a Caucasian adult from Nashville, Tennessee. Profiling relied on immunoSEQ multiplex PCR, and the TCRdb table lists in-frame clones only, not all of them. The repertoire holds 980,000 or so clones, with 76% as singletons. This receptor was taken from a man younger than 35 in good health. The chain joins TRBV2 to TRBJ1-1, with 9 bases aligning to TRBD1. Material: memory CD4+ T cells sorted from blood. Subset specified: CD45RA-negative fraction. The CDR3 is CASRESTGGGAFF. CDR3 nucleotide sequence: TGTGCCAGCAGAGAATCGACAGGGGGTGGAGCTTTCTTT.